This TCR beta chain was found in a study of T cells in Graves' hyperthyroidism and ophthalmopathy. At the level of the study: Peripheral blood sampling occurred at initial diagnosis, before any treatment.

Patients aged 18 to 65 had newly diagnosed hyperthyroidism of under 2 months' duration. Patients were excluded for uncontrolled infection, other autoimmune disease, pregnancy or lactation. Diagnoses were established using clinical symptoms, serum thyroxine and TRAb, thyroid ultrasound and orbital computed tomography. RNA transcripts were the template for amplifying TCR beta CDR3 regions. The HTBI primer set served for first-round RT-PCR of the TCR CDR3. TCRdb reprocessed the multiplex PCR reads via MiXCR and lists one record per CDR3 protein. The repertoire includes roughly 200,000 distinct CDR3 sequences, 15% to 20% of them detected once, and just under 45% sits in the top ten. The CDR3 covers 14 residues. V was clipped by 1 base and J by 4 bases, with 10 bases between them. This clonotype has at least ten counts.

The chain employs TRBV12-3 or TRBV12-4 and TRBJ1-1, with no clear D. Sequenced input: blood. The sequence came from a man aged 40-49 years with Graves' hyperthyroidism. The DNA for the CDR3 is TGTGCCAGCAGTTTAGAAGGTTGGGGCACTGAAGCTTTCTTT. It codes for CASSLEGWGTEAFF.